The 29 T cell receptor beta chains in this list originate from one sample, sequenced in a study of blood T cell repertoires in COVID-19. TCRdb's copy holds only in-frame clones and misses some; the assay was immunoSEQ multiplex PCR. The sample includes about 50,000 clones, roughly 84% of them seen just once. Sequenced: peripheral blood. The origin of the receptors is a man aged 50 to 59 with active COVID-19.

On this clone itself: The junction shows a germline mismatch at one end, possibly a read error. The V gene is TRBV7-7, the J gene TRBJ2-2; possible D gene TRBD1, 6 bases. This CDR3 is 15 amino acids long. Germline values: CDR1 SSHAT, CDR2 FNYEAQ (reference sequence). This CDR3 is CASSSILQGTGELFF. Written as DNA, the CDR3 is TGTGCTAGCAGCTCAATTTTACAGGGAACCGGGGAGCTGTTTTTT.

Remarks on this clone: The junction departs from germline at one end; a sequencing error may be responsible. The DNA for the CDR3 is TGTGCCAGCAGTTTAGAGGGGAAGTTCTACAATGAGCAGTTCTTC. It yields the protein CASSLEGKFYNEQFF. The rearrangement joins TRBV13 to TRBJ2-1; D may be TRBD1 or TRBD2 (5 bases each). The germline CDR1 and CDR2 sequences are PRHDT and FYEKMQ (reference sequence). This CDR3 contains 15 residues.

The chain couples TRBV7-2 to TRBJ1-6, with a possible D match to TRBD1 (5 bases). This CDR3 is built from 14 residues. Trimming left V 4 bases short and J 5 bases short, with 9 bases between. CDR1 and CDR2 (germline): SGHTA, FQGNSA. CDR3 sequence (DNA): TGTGCCAGCAGCTCAGGGTTGGATAATTCACCCCTCCACTTT. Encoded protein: CASSSGLDNSPLHF.

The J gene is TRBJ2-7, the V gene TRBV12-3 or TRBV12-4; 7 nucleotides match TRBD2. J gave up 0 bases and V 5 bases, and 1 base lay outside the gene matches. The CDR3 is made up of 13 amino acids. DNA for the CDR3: TGTGCCAGCAGTCGGACTAGCTCCTACGAGCAGTACTTC. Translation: CASSRTSSYEQYF.

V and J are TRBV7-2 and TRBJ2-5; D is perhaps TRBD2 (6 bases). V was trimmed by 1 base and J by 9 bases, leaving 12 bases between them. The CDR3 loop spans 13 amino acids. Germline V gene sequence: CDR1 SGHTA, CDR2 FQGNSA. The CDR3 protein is CASSLERSGAQYF. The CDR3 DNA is TGTGCCAGCAGCTTAGAGCGGTCGGGGGCCCAGTACTTC.

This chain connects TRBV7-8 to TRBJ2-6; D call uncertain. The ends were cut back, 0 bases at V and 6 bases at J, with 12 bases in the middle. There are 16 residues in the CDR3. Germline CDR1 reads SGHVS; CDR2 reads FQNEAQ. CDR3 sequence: CASSLATGYEANVLTF. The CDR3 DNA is TGTGCCAGCAGCTTAGCGACGGGTTATGAGGCCAACGTCCTGACTTTC.

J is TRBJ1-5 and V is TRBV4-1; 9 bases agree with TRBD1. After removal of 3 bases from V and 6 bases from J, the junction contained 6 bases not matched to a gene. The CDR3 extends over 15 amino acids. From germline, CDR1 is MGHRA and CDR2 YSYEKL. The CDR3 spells CASSQVGTGTQPQHF. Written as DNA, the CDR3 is TGCGCCAGCAGCCAGGTAGGGACAGGGACTCAGCCCCAGCATTTT.

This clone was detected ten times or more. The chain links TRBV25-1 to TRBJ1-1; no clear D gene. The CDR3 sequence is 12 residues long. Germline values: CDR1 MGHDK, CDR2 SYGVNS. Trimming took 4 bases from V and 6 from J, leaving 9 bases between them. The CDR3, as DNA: TGTGCCAGCAGTGGGAGCTATTCTGAAGCTTTCTTT. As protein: CASSGSYSEAFF.

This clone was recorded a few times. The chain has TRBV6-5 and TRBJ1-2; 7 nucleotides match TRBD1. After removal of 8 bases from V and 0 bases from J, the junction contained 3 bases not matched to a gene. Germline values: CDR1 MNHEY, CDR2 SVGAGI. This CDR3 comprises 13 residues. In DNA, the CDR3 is TGTGCCAGCTGGGACAGCCCTAACTATGGCTACACCTTC. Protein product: CASWDSPNYGYTF.

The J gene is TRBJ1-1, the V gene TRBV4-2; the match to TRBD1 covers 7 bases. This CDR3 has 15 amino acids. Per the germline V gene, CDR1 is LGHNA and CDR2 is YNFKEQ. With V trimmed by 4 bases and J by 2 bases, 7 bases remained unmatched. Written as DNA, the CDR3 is TGTGCCAGCAGCCCCTTGACAGGGACTAACACTGAAGCTTTCTTT. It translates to CASSPLTGTNTEAFF.

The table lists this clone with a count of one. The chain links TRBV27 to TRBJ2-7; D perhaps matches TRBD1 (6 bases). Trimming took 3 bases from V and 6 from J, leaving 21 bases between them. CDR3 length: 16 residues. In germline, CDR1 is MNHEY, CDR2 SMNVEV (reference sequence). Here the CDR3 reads CASSLRPTTGQGEQYF. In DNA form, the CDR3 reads TGTGCCAGCAGTTTGCGTCCTACCACGGGACAAGGCGAGCAGTACTTC.

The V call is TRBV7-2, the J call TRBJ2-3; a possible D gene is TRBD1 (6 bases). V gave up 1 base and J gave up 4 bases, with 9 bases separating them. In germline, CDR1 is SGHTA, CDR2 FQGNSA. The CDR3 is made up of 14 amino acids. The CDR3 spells CASSLDRVADTQYF. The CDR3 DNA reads TGTGCCAGCAGCTTAGACAGGGTTGCAGATACGCAGTATTTT. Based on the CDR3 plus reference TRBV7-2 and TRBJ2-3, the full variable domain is GAGVSQSPSNKVTEKGKDVELRCDPISGHTALYWYRQSLGQGLEFLIYFQGNSAPDKSGLPSDRFSAERTGGSVSTLTIQRTQQEDSAVYLCASSLDRVADTQYFGPGTRLTVL.

This CDR3 reads CASRRDSNYGYTF. CDR3 nucleotides: TGTGCCAGCAGGAGGGATAGTAACTATGGCTACACCTTC. The chain is built from TRBV6-5 and TRBJ1-2; D is uncertain. Trimming stripped 6 bases from V and 1 base from J, with 9 bases between. CDR1 and CDR2 (germline): MNHEY, SVGAGI. The length of the CDR3 is 13 residues.

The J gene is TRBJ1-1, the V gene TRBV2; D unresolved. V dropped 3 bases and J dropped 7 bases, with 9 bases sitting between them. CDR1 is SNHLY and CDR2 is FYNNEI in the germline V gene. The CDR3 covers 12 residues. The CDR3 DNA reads TGTGCCAGCAGTGAGGAACAGCATGAAGCTTTCTTT. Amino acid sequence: CASSEEQHEAFF. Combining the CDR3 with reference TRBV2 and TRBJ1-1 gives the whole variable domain EPEVTQTPSHQVTQMGQEVILRCVPISNHLYFYWYRQILGQKVEFLVSFYNNEISEKSEIFDDQFSVERPDGSNFTLKIRSTKLEDSAMYFCASSEEQHEAFFGQGTRLTVV.

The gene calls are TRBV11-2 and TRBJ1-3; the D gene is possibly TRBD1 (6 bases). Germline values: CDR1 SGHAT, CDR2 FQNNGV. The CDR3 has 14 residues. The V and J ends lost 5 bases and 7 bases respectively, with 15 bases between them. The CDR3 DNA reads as TGTGCCAGCAGCCCCCAGAGGGGGTGGAACACCATATATTTT. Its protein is CASSPQRGWNTIYF.

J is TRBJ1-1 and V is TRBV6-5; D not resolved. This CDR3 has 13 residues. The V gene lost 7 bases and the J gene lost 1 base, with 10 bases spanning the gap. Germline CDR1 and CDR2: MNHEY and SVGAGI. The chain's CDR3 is CASTRTQNTEAFF. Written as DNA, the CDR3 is TGTGCCAGCACCCGAACTCAGAACACTGAAGCTTTCTTT.

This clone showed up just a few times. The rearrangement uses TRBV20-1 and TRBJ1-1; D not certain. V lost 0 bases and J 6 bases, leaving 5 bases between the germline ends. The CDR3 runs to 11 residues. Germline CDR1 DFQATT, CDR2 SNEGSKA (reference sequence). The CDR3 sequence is CSARDYPEAFF. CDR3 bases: TGCAGTGCTAGAGATTATCCTGAAGCTTTCTTT.

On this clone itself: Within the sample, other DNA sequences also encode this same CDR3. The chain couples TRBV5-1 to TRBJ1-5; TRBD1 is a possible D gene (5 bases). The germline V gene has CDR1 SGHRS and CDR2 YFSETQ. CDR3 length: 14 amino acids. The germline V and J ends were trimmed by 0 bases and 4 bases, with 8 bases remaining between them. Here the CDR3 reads CASSLEGVNQPQHF. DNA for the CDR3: TGCGCCAGCAGCTTGGAAGGGGTGAATCAGCCCCAGCATTTT.

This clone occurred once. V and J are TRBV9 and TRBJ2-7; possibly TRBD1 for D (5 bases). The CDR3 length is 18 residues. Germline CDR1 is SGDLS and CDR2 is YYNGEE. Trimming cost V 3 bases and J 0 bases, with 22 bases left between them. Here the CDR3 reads CASSASLPTAVSSYEQYF. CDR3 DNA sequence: TGTGCCAGCAGCGCTTCCCTCCCGACAGCAGTAAGCTCCTACGAGCAGTACTTC.

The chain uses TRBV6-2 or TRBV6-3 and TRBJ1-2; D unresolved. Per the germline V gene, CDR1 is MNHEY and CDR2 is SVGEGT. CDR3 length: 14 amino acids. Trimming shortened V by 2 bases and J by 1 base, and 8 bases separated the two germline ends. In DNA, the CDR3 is TGTGCCAGCAGTTACCGAGACTATAACTATGGCTACACCTTC. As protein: CASSYRDYNYGYTF.

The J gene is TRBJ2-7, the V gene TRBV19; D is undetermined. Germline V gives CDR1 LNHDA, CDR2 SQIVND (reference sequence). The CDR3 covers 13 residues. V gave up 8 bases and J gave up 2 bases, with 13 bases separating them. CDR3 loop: CASQATETYEQYF. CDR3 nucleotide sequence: TGTGCCAGTCAGGCCACAGAAACCTACGAGCAGTACTTC.

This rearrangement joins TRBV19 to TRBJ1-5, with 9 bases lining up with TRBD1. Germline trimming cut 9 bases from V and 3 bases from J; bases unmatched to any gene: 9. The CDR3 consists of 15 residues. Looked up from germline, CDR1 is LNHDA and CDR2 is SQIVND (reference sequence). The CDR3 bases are TGTGCCAGCCTCACAACAGGGGGCTCCAATCAGCCCCAGCATTTT. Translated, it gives CASLTTGGSNQPQHF.

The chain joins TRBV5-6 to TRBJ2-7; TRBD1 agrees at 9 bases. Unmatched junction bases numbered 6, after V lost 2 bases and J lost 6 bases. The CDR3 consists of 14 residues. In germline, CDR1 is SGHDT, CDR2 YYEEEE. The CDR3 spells CASSFGTGSAEQYF. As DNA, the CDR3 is TGTGCCAGCAGCTTCGGGACAGGGTCAGCCGAGCAGTACTTC.

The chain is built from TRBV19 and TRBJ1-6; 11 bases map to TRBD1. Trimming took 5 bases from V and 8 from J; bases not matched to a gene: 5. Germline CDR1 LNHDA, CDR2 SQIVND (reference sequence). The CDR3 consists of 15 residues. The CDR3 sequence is CASSGDRGYDSPLHF. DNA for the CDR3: TGTGCCAGTAGTGGGGACAGGGGGTATGATTCACCCCTCCACTTT.

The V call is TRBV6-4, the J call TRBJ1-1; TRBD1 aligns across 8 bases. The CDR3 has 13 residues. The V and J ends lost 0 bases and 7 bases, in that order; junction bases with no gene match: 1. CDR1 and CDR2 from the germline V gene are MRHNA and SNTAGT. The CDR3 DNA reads TGTGCCAGCAGTGACTCCAGGGGGCTTGAAGCTTTCTTT. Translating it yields CASSDSRGLEAFF.

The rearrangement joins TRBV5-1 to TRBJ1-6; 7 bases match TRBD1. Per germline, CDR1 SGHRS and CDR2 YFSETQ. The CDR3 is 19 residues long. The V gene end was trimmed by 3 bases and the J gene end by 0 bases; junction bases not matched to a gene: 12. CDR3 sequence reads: CASSWSTGASGSYNSPLHF. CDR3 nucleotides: TGCGCCAGCAGCTGGAGCACAGGGGCGTCCGGCTCCTATAATTCACCCCTCCACTTT.

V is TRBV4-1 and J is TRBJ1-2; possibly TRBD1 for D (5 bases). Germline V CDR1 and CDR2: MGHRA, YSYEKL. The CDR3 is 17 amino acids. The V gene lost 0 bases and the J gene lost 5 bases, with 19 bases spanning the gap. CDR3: CASSQDMVTGEGYGYTF. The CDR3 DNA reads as TGCGCCAGCAGCCAAGATATGGTGACGGGGGAAGGATATGGCTACACCTTC.

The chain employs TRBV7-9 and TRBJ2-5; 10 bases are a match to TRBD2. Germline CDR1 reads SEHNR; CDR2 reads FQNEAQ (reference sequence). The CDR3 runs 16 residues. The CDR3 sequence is CASTRFKREGRETQYF. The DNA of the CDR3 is TGTGCTAGTACGCGTTTCAAGCGGGAGGGCCGTGAGACCCAGTACTTC.

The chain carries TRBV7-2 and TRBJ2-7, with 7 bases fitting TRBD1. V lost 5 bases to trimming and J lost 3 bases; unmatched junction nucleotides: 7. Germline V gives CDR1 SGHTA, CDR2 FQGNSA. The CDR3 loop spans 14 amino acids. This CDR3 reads CASSPWTGDYEQYF. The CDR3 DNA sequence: TGTGCCAGCAGCCCCTGGACAGGTGACTACGAGCAGTACTTC.